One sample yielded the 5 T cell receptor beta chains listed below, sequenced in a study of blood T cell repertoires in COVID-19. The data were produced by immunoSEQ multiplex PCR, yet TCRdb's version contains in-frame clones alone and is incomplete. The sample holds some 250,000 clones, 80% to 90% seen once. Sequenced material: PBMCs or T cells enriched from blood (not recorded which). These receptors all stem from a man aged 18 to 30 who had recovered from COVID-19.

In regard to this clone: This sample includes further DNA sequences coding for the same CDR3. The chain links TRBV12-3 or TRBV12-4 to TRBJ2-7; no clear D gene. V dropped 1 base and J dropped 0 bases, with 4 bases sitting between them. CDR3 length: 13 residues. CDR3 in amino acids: CASSLGSSYEQYF. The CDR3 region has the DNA TGTGCCAGCAGTTTAGGGAGCTCCTACGAGCAGTACTTC.

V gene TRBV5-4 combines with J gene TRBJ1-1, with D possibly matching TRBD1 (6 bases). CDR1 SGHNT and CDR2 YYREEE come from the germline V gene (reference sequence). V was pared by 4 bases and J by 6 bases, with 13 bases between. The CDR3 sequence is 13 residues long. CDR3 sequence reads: CASSGGGGAEAFF. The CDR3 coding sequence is TGTGCCAGCAGCGGAGGGGGGGGTGCTGAAGCTTTCTTT.

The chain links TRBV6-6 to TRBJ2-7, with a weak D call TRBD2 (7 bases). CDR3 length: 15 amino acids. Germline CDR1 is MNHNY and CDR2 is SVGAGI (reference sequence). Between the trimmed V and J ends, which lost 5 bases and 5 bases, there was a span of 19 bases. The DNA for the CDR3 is TGTGCCAGCAGTGGTGGGGGAGGGGGTTATAACGAGCAGTACTTC. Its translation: CASSGGGGGYNEQYF.

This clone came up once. In DNA, the CDR3 is TGTGCCAGTAGTCCCGAAGGGGGGGACCTCAATCAGCCCCAGCATTTT. Residues: CASSPEGGDLNQPQHF. V is TRBV19 and J is TRBJ1-5, with D perhaps matching TRBD1 (6 bases). Germline-derived CDR1 and CDR2 are LNHDA and SQIVND (reference sequence). V lost 5 bases, J lost 3 bases, and 17 bases lay in between. The CDR3 consists of 16 residues.

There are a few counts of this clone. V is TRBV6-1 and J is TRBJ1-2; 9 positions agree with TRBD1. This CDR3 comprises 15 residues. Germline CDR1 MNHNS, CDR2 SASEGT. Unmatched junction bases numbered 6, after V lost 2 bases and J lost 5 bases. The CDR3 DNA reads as TGTGCCAGCAGTGAATCCCGGGACAGGGCGTATGGCTACACCTTC. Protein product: CASSESRDRAYGYTF.